Each of the 21 T cell receptor beta chains below was sequenced from the same sample in a study of blood T cell repertoires in COVID-19 (dated by TCRdb to 2018 to 2020). Library preparation was by the immunoSEQ multiplex PCR assay. The table was pulled from immuneACCESS by TCRdb, which kept in-frame rearrangements only. Such tables lose some clones; where checked, under half of the loss comes from unresolved V genes, and the rest has no known cause. The sample table contains roughly 350,000 clones; only one count was recorded for roughly nine tenths of them. The ten largest clones add up to about 18% of the sample. The specimen sequenced was PBMCs or T cells enriched from blood (not recorded which). These receptors all stem from a woman aged 25 to 39 who had recovered from COVID-19.

The J gene is TRBJ1-2, the V gene TRBV4-2, with 7 positions matching TRBD1. V lost 3 bases and J lost 4; bases outside the gene matches: 8. The CDR3 length is 15 residues. Germline V gives CDR1 LGHNA, CDR2 YNFKEQ. The CDR3 DNA reads TGTGCCAGCAGCCACGGGACAGCCAGTAGCTATGGCTACACCTTC. Translation: CASSHGTASSYGYTF.

The rearrangement uses TRBV5-5 and TRBJ1-5; TRBD1 matches at 9 bases. CDR1 is SGHKS, CDR2 YYEKEE, per germline (reference sequence). The CDR3 totals 15 residues. The trim removed 4 bases at V and 1 base at J, leaving 3 bases unmatched. The CDR3 region has the DNA TGTGCCAGCAGCCGGGACAGGGTAAGCAATCAGCCCCAGCATTTT. It yields the protein CASSRDRVSNQPQHF.

The chain links TRBV5-1 to TRBJ1-6, with no clear D. This CDR3 region has 14 residues. Trimming cost V 0 bases and J 10 bases, with 11 bases left between them. The germline V gene encodes CDR1 SGHRS and CDR2 YFSETQ. CDR3 in amino acids: CASSLGSQRSPLHF. The CDR3 region has the DNA TGCGCCAGCAGCTTGGGGAGCCAACGATCACCCCTCCACTTT.

The rearrangement uses TRBV24-1 and TRBJ2-7; 9 bases are shared with TRBD1. The CDR3 has 13 residues. Germline CDR1 and CDR2: KGHDR and SFDVKD. After removal of 9 bases from V and 3 bases from J, the junction contained 5 bases not matched to a gene. CDR3 residues: CATRNRGLYEQYF. DNA of the CDR3: TGTGCCACCCGTAACAGGGGGCTCTACGAGCAGTACTTC.

This clone was found once. The genes are TRBV4-2 and TRBJ2-2; no reliable D call. CDR1 is LGHNA, CDR2 YNFKEQ, per germline. The CDR3 has 14 amino acids. The germline V and J ends were trimmed by 0 bases and 3 bases, with 5 bases remaining between them. The CDR3 nucleotides are TGTGCCAGCAGCCAAGATAGTGACACCGGGGAGCTGTTTTTT. Protein: CASSQDSDTGELFF.

The rearrangement joins TRBV6-5 to TRBJ1-2; 10 bases are a match to TRBD1. Germline values: CDR1 MNHEY, CDR2 SVGAGI. CDR3 length equals 15 residues. Unmatched junction bases numbered 8, after V lost 4 bases and J lost 6 bases. The CDR3 region is CASSFSGTGVNGYTF. CDR3 in DNA: TGTGCCAGCAGTTTCTCCGGGACAGGGGTCAATGGCTACACCTTC.

The chain links TRBV5-1 to TRBJ2-1, with 7 bases fitting TRBD2. CDR1 is SGHRS and CDR2 is YFSETQ in the germline V gene. CDR3 length: 14 amino acids. The ends lost 2 bases at V and 5 bases at J; junction bases unmatched: 4. The CDR3, as DNA: TGCGCCAGCAGCTTCGCCGGGACTAACAATGAGCAGTTCTTC. It translates to CASSFAGTNNEQFF.

The chain recombines TRBV11-3 with TRBJ1-1; maybe TRBD1 (6 bases). The CDR3 sequence is 17 residues long. V lost 5 bases, J lost 5 bases, and 24 bases lay in between. CDR1 is SGHNT and CDR2 is YENEEA in the germline V gene. The CDR3 sequence is CASSPRGGAGAGTEAFF. CDR3 nucleotides: TGTGCCAGCAGCCCTAGGGGGGGGGCAGGGGCCGGGACTGAAGCTTTCTTT.

For the CDR3, the DNA is TGTGCCAGCTCACCAGGGGAGGGGGAATCGATGAACACTGAAGCTTTCTTT. This translates into CASSPGEGESMNTEAFF. The chain carries TRBV18 and TRBJ1-1; tentatively, D is TRBD1 (6 bases). The germline V gene encodes CDR1 KGHSH and CDR2 LQKENI. This CDR3 contains 17 residues. V shed 2 bases and J shed 0 bases, with 16 bases lying between them.

This clone was recorded only once. The rearrangement links TRBV4-1 to TRBJ2-6; 7 bases line up with TRBD1. CDR3 length: 17 residues. The germline V gene has CDR1 MGHRA and CDR2 YSYEKL. The V segment lost 3 bases and the J segment 7 bases; nucleotides outside the gene matches: 12. In DNA, the CDR3 is TGCGCCAGCAGCCACGCTTTACAGGGGCTAGGCGCCAACGTCCTGACTTTC. Amino acid sequence: CASSHALQGLGANVLTF.

The CDR3 spells CASSFQDEQYF. The CDR3, as DNA: TGTGCCAGCAGTTTCCAGGACGAGCAGTACTTC. The chain has TRBV28 and TRBJ2-7; D remains unclear. Trimming stripped 3 bases from V and 5 bases from J, with 5 bases between. Looked up from germline, CDR1 is MDHEN and CDR2 is SYDVKM. The CDR3 consists of 11 residues.

Only a few counts were recorded for this clone. The rearrangement links TRBV10-3 to TRBJ1-5; a weak D match, TRBD1 (5 bases). The CDR3 loop spans 14 amino acids. Between the trimmed V and J ends, which lost 2 bases and 6 bases, there was a span of 11 bases. Germline V CDR1 and CDR2: ENHRY, SYGVKD. The CDR3 sequence is CAISERGEGQPQHF. Here the CDR3 DNA reads TGTGCCATCAGTGAGAGAGGGGAGGGTCAGCCCCAGCATTTT.

The chain employs TRBV7-3 and TRBJ2-5, with 15 positions matching TRBD2. This CDR3 is 17 amino acids long. Germline V CDR1 and CDR2: SGHTA, FQGTGA. Trimming at V came to 4 bases and at J to 5 bases, leaving 8 bases not matched to a gene. The CDR3 DNA reads TGTGCCAGCAGCTCGGGACTAGCGGGAGGTATCGCTGAGACCCAGTACTTC. Translated: CASSSGLAGGIAETQYF.

This clone was seen just once. J is TRBJ2-1 and V is TRBV12-5, with TRBD2 as a possible D gene (5 bases). The germline gives CDR1 LGHNT, CDR2 FRNRAP. Trimming removed 1 base from V and 3 bases from J, with 10 bases in between. This CDR3 region has 15 residues. CDR3 protein: CASGLALGNYNEQFF. The CDR3 nucleotides read TGTGCTAGTGGTTTGGCCCTCGGGAACTACAATGAGCAGTTCTTC.

The chain combines TRBV28 with TRBJ2-7; weak D call: TRBD1 (6 bases). The length of the CDR3 is 14 residues. The V and J ends lost 7 bases and 0 bases respectively, with 13 bases between them. Germline-derived CDR1 and CDR2 are MDHEN and SYDVKM. The CDR3 reads CASMVQGSSYEQYF. Written as DNA, the CDR3 is TGTGCCAGCATGGTGCAGGGGAGCTCCTACGAGCAGTACTTC.

The rearrangement uses TRBV4-2 and TRBJ2-7; 7 bases map to TRBD1. Losses at the gene ends were 3 bases for V and 1 base for J; bases not matched to a gene: 3. Germline V lookup: CDR1 LGHNA, CDR2 YNFKEQ. The CDR3 sequence is 14 residues long. CDR3 sequence: CASSQMDRSYEQYF. The DNA for the CDR3 is TGTGCCAGCAGCCAGATGGACAGGTCCTACGAGCAGTACTTC.

This sequence joins TRBV9 and TRBJ2-3, with 13 bases matching TRBD2. The CDR3 loop spans 16 amino acids. Germline CDR1 reads SGDLS; CDR2 reads YYNGEE. With 4 bases clipped from V and 1 base from J, the junction kept 3 bases outside the gene matches. CDR3 sequence (DNA): TGTGCCAGCAGCACGGGACTAGCGGGACGCACAGATACGCAGTATTTT. This translates into CASSTGLAGRTDTQYF.

The rearrangement links TRBV19 to TRBJ2-7, with D possibly being TRBD1 (6 bases). CDR1 and CDR2 from the germline V gene are LNHDA and SQIVND (reference sequence). The CDR3 length is 13 residues. The V end was cut by 5 bases, the J end by 0 bases, with 8 bases between. The CDR3 protein is CASSSQGSYEQYF. The CDR3 DNA reads TGTGCCAGTAGTTCACAGGGCTCCTACGAGCAGTACTTC.

The genes are TRBV28 and TRBJ1-1; D uncertain. The germline V gene encodes CDR1 MDHEN and CDR2 SYDVKM. V was shortened by 5 bases and J by 3 bases, with 16 bases between the two germline ends. The length of the CDR3 is 15 residues. For the CDR3, the DNA is TGTGCCAGCAGTCGGCTGGAATTCCGGGACACTGAAGCTTTCTTT. Translation: CASSRLEFRDTEAFF.

J is TRBJ2-3 and V is TRBV7-9; TRBD2 aligns across 14 bases. This CDR3 spans 16 amino acids. Trimming took 5 bases from V and 6 from J; bases not matched to a gene: 7. Germline loops: CDR1 SEHNR, CDR2 FQNEAQ (reference sequence). CDR3 protein: CASSLTSGRAGDTQYF. The CDR3 DNA sequence: TGTGCCAGCAGCCTGACTAGCGGGAGGGCCGGTGATACGCAGTATTTT.

The chain carries TRBV3-1 (or the pseudogene TRBV3-2) and TRBJ1-1, with 9 bases matching TRBD1. The germline CDR1 and CDR2 sequences are LGHDT and YNNKEL (reference sequence). V lost 3 bases, J lost 7 bases, and 6 bases stayed unmatched. The CDR3 has 14 amino acids. The DNA for the CDR3 is TGTGCCAGCAGCCAGGCGACAGGGGGTCGTGAAGCTTTCTTT. It codes for CASSQATGGREAFF.